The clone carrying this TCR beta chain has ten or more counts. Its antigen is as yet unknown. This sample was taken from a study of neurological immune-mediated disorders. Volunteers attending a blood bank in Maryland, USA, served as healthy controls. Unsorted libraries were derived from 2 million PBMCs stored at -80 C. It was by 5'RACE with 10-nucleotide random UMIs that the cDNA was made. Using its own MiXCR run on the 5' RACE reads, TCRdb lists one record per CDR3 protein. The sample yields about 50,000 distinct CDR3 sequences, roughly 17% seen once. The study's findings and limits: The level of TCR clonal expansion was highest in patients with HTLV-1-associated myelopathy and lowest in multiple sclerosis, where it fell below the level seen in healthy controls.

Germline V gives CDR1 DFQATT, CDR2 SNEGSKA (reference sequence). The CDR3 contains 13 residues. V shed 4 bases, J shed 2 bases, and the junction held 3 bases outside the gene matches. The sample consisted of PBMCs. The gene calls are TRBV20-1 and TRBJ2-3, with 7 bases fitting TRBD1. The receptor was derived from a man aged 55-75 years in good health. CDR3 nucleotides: TGCAGTGCTAAGACAGGGAACACAGATACGCAGTATTTT. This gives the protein CSAKTGNTDTQYF.